This T cell receptor beta chain was recovered during a study of blood T cell repertoires in COVID-19. As for the study in general: Spain, Italy and the United States supplied samples that represented acute and convalescent COVID-19.

In the original analysis: Reference gene primer amplification in the assay estimated nucleated cell counts. The data were produced by immunoSEQ multiplex PCR, yet TCRdb's version contains in-frame clones alone and is incomplete. Clonal size and the V and J genes are those of that table, whereas D and trimming came from the DNA. The data contain under 450,000 clones, around nine tenths of them seen just once; the ten biggest clones take up around 1.5%. In Seattle, patients joined the study during active infection and were tracked longitudinally. This CDR3 comprises 19 residues. Trimming at V came to 5 bases and at J to 3 bases, leaving 21 bases not matched to a gene. Germline CDR1 is SGHAT and CDR2 is FQNNGV.

The chain recombines TRBV11-2 with TRBJ1-1; 7 bases are shared with TRBD1. Sequences were obtained from peripheral blood. This clonotype was obtained from a woman aged 40 to 50 with COVID-19, enrolled during active disease. The CDR3 coding sequence is TGTGCCAGCAGCCCTCTATCCACAGGGGCCCGAGATGATGACACTGAAGCTTTCTTT. It translates to CASSPLSTGARDDDTEAFF.